This T cell receptor beta chain derives from a study of cytomegalovirus exposure and HLA in healthy donors. Overall study: In a later analysis, the 100 to 150 validation repertoires were reported to have used the same platform as the 550 to 850 first-cohort repertoires. General study points: Rare TCR sequences predominated, though certain public TCRs were found in many donors.

Method: immunoSEQ multiplex PCR; TCRdb's copy keeps in-frame clones and lacks some. Of approximately 120,000 clones in the sample, roughly 90% were seen once. The CDR3 spans 14 residues. Trimming removed 2 bases at V and 2 bases at J, with 10 bases between. CDR1 and CDR2 from the germline V gene are MDHEN and SYDVKM. This clone appeared once. Its antigen is still unknown. The source of this sequence is a woman aged 18 to 35 in good health and CMV-seronegative. Material: PBMCs. The chain uses TRBV28 and TRBJ2-7, with a tentative D call TRBD1 (5 bases). The CDR3 nucleotides are TGTGCCAGCAGTTTACTACAGGCCACCTACGAGCAGTACTTC. Its protein is CASSLLQATYEQYF.